This note documents a single TCR beta chain sequence. Germline CDR1 and CDR2: SQVTM and ANQGSEA. The CDR3 sequence is 16 residues long. V lost 4 bases, J lost 6 bases, and 24 bases lay in between. Sample treatment: oral pan-JAK inhibitor, 5-10 mg twice daily. Isolated RNA was reverse transcribed into cDNA used as the sequencing template. Clones were read by immunoSEQ multiplex PCR, and TCRdb kept only the in-frame ones, dropping some. Counted here are approximately 170,000 clones, less than 80% occurring once; the ten biggest clones make up 13% to 15%. The data stem from a study of CD8+ T cells in alopecia areata.

J is TRBJ1-2 and V is TRBV29-1, with D maybe TRBD1 (5 bases). The TCR comes from a human donor with alopecia areata. This material consisted of CD4+ T cells sorted from blood, taken at week 24, from a patient treated with tofacitinib. The CDR3 reads CSVGGRGGYRVDGYTF. The DNA for the CDR3 is TGCAGCGTTGGAGGTCGTGGGGGGTATCGGGTTGATGGCTACACCTTC.